These 15 T cell receptor beta chains came from one sample sequenced in a study of patients and donors after allogeneic stem cell transplantation. MiXCR, applied by TCRdb to the RT-PCR reads, yields one record per CDR3 protein. The sample holds approximately 220,000 distinct CDR3 sequences, more than 35% seen once. The specimen was blood, either unsorted or a sorted T cell fraction (not recorded which). Every receptor here comes from a human donor who was either an allogeneic HSCT recipient or a stem cell or donor lymphocyte infusion donor (not recorded which). It is not recorded whose cells these are; they may come from a transplant donor.

This clonotype was detected only a few times. The chain joins TRBV5-1 to TRBJ2-1; D gene ambiguous. Germline loops: CDR1 SGHRS, CDR2 YFSETQ. CDR3 length: 14 residues. Deletions cut 0 bases from V and 0 bases from J, with 4 bases between. CDR3 residues: CASSLGTSYNEQFF. CDR3 nucleotides: TGCGCCAGCAGCTTGGGGACCTCCTACAATGAGCAGTTCTTC.

CDR3 sequence reads: CASSQDVQVHNEQFF. The CDR3 DNA sequence: TGCGCCAGCAGCCAAGATGTACAGGTCCACAATGAGCAGTTCTTC. The chain joins TRBV4-1 to TRBJ2-1; TRBD1 might be the D (5 bases). The CDR3 contains 15 residues. Trimming removed 0 bases from V and 5 bases from J, with 11 bases in between. CDR1 and CDR2 (germline): MGHRA, YSYEKL.

The chain joins TRBV11-2 to TRBJ2-3; the D call may be TRBD1 or TRBD2 (7 bases each). The CDR3 is 15 amino acids. V was trimmed by 7 bases and J by 5 bases, leaving 19 bases between them. CDR1 is SGHAT, CDR2 FQNNGV, per germline. CDR3 nucleotide sequence: TGTGCCAGCACCGTCGCCAGGGGGGGCCGAGATACGCAGTATTTT. Protein: CASTVARGGRDTQYF. The whole variable domain, filled in from reference TRBV11-2 and TRBJ2-3, reads EAGVAQSPRYKIIEKRQSVAFWCNPISGHATLYWYQQILGQGPKLLIQFQNNGVVDDSQLPKDRFSAERLKGVDSTLKIQPAKLEDSAVYLCASTVARGGRDTQYFGPGTRLTVL.

This chain joins TRBV20-1 and TRBJ2-7; the D gene is possibly TRBD2 (7 bases). The germline V gene has CDR1 DFQATT and CDR2 SNEGSKA (reference sequence). This CDR3 is built from 15 residues. V was cut by 0 bases and J by 2 bases, with 14 bases left in between. The CDR3 loop is CSARDAGATTYEQYF. Written as DNA, the CDR3 is TGCAGTGCTAGAGATGCGGGGGCCACTACCTACGAGCAGTACTTC.

This chain links TRBV7-8 with TRBJ1-2; the D is unclear. The CDR3 length is 14 residues. Germline assignment: CDR1 SGHVS and CDR2 FQNEAQ. Deletions cut 4 bases from V and 4 bases from J, with 13 bases between. The CDR3 DNA is TGTGCCAGCAGCTCCGGGGAGGCCCTCTATGGCTACACCTTC. Its protein product is CASSSGEALYGYTF.

The chain joins TRBV15 to TRBJ1-1; D is possibly TRBD1 (5 bases). Germline CDR1 LNHNV, CDR2 YYDKDF (reference sequence). The V gene lost 0 bases and the J gene lost 5 bases, with 7 bases spanning the gap. CDR3 length: 13 residues. CDR3 protein: CATSREGETEAFF. The CDR3 coding sequence is TGTGCCACCAGCAGAGAAGGGGAAACTGAAGCTTTCTTT.

The V and J genes are TRBV20-1 and TRBJ2-7, with TRBD2 as a possible D gene (6 bases). Germline-derived CDR1 and CDR2 are DFQATT and SNEGSKA (reference sequence). V was trimmed by 6 bases and J by 8 bases, leaving 17 bases between them. The CDR3 totals 12 residues. CDR3 sequence: CSAAMGDSQQYF. CDR3 in DNA: TGCAGTGCCGCCATGGGGGACTCCCAGCAGTACTTC.

This clonotype turned up a few times. This chain links TRBV29-1 with TRBJ1-1; D is unclear. The V gene lost 2 bases and the J gene lost 7 bases, with 14 bases spanning the gap. The CDR3 has 13 amino acids. Germline values: CDR1 SQVTM, CDR2 ANQGSEA. The CDR3 DNA follows: TGCAGCGTTGAATCGGGATTCGTGATTGAAGCTTTCTTT. This codes for CSVESGFVIEAFF.

CDR3 sequence: CASSFEGAGANVLTF. The CDR3 DNA follows: TGTGCCAGCAGTTTTGAGGGAGCTGGGGCCAACGTCCTGACTTTC. The chain is built from TRBV12-3 or TRBV12-4 and TRBJ2-6; weak D call: TRBD2 (5 bases). V was clipped by 3 bases and J by 2 bases, with 8 bases between them. CDR3 length: 15 amino acids.

This clonotype was observed a few times. The chain uses TRBV20-1 and TRBJ1-5, with D hard to call. Trimming cost V 0 bases and J 3 bases, with 12 bases left between them. CDR1 is DFQATT and CDR2 is SNEGSKA in the germline V gene (reference sequence). The CDR3 is made up of 15 amino acids. The CDR3 reads CSARERGLSNQPQHF. Written as DNA, the CDR3 is TGCAGTGCTAGAGAGAGAGGGCTTTCCAATCAGCCCCAGCATTTT.

The CDR3 sequence is CASSLPKNTGELFF. CDR3 coding DNA: TGTGCCAGCAGCTTACCCAAAAACACCGGGGAGCTGTTTTTT. The rearrangement joins TRBV7-8 to TRBJ2-2; D remains ambiguous. This CDR3 comprises 14 residues. The V end lost 2 bases, the J end lost 2 bases, and 6 bases lay between the germline ends. Germline V gene lookup returns CDR1 SGHVS and CDR2 FQNEAQ.

V is TRBV5-1 and J is TRBJ1-4, with D possibly matching TRBD1 (5 bases). CDR3 length equals 15 residues. Germline assignment: CDR1 SGHRS and CDR2 YFSETQ. Trimming pared 2 bases from V and 4 bases from J, leaving 12 bases between. CDR3 region: CASSFAGQSNEKLFF. CDR3 nucleotide sequence: TGCGCCAGCAGCTTTGCGGGGCAGAGTAATGAAAAACTGTTTTTT. The full variable domain, completed using reference TRBV5-1 and TRBJ1-4, is KAGVTQTPRYLIKTRGQQVTLSCSPISGHRSVSWYQQTPGQGLQFLFEYFSETQRNKGNFPGRFSGRQFSNSRSEMNVSTLELGDSALYLCASSFAGQSNEKLFFGSGTQLSVL.

V is TRBV6-6 and J is TRBJ2-7, with a tentative D call TRBD2 (5 bases). The CDR3 contains 13 residues. Trimming shortened V by 5 bases and J by 2 bases, and 10 bases separated the two germline ends. Germline V gives CDR1 MNHNY, CDR2 SVGAGI (reference sequence). CDR3: CASSVRGAYEQYF. The DNA of the CDR3 is TGTGCCAGCAGTGTCCGGGGAGCCTACGAGCAGTACTTC.

The sample holds a few counts of this clonotype. V usage is TRBV7-2 and J usage is TRBJ1-5; 7 bases map to TRBD1. V gave up 3 bases and J gave up 5 bases; unmatched junction bases: 10. The germline V gene encodes CDR1 SGHTA and CDR2 FQGNSA. This CDR3 contains 16 residues. The CDR3 is CASSFRDSELHQPQHF. CDR3 sequence (DNA): TGTGCCAGCAGCTTCCGGGACAGCGAACTCCATCAGCCCCAGCATTTT.

The chain links TRBV29-1 to TRBJ1-1; a possible D gene is TRBD1 (5 bases). CDR3 length: 13 residues. Trimming took 4 bases from V and 1 from J, leaving 10 bases between them. Germline V gene data show CDR1 as SQVTM and CDR2 as ANQGSEA. The CDR3 reads CSVGGLANTEAFF. The DNA for the CDR3 is TGCAGCGTTGGGGGACTGGCGAACACTGAAGCTTTCTTT.